The 30 T cell receptor beta chains listed next were all sequenced from one sample in a study of cytomegalovirus exposure and HLA in healthy donors. PCR used 60 Vbeta primers and 13 Jbeta primers. Clones were read by immunoSEQ multiplex PCR, and TCRdb kept only the in-frame ones, dropping some. The sample yields more than 150,000 clones, roughly 80% seen once. Sequenced: PBMCs. The receptor source for this set is a man aged 45 to 65 in good health and CMV-seronegative.

The chain carries TRBV9 and TRBJ2-3; 9 bases match TRBD2. Germline V gene sequence: CDR1 SGDLS, CDR2 YYNGEE. The CDR3 has 15 amino acids. V lost 0 bases, J lost 5 bases, and 4 bases stayed unmatched. CDR3 DNA sequence: TGTGCCAGCAGCGTAGGAGGAGCGGGGGGAGATACGCAGTATTTT. It encodes CASSVGGAGGDTQYF.

The chain uses TRBV6-4 and TRBJ2-7; perhaps TRBD1 as D (6 bases). CDR1 is MRHNA, CDR2 SNTAGT, per germline. The CDR3 is 10 amino acids. Trimming took 9 bases from V and 5 from J, leaving 8 bases between them. This chain's CDR3 is CASTGNEQYF. The CDR3 DNA reads TGTGCCAGTACAGGGAACGAGCAGTACTTC.

The chain has TRBV27 and TRBJ2-5; a weak D match, TRBD1 (6 bases). CDR3 length: 14 residues. Trimming took 1 base from V and 5 from J, leaving 11 bases between them. Germline assignment: CDR1 MNHEY and CDR2 SMNVEV (reference sequence). As DNA, the CDR3 is TGTGCCAGCAGTTTATTGGGGACAAGGGAGACCCAGTACTTC. It translates to CASSLLGTRETQYF.

The chain combines TRBV6-4 with TRBJ2-5; TRBD2 agrees at 16 bases. V dropped 7 bases and J dropped 4; count of bases not matched to a gene: 6. This CDR3 is 16 amino acids long. The germline V gene encodes CDR1 MRHNA and CDR2 SNTAGT. The CDR3 nucleotides are TGTGCCAGCAAGCCGGGACTAGCGGGGGGGCCAGAGACCCAGTACTTC. Amino acids: CASKPGLAGGPETQYF.

This clone is a singleton in its sample. The V call is TRBV6-1, the J call TRBJ1-5; D may be TRBD1 (5 bases). Germline CDR1 and CDR2: MNHNS and SASEGT. Between the trimmed V and J ends, which lost 4 bases and 6 bases, there was a span of 10 bases. The CDR3 extends over 13 amino acids. The CDR3 region has the DNA TGTGCCAGCAGTGCCCTCGGGGGTCAGCCCCAGCATTTT. Translating gives CASSALGGQPQHF.

The chain recombines TRBV6-5 with TRBJ1-1; no firm D call. Germline assignment: CDR1 MNHEY and CDR2 SVGAGI. The CDR3 sequence is 15 residues long. Trimming removed 0 bases from V and 0 bases from J, with 8 bases in between. The CDR3: CASSYSKTLNTEAFF. For the CDR3, the DNA is TGTGCCAGCAGTTACTCGAAGACACTGAACACTGAAGCTTTCTTT.

The chain employs TRBV7-6 and TRBJ1-1; D is unclear. V was trimmed by 8 bases and J by 0 bases, leaving 10 bases between them. Germline V CDR1 and CDR2: SGHVS, FNYEAQ. The CDR3 extends over 13 amino acids. This chain's CDR3 is CASRGGLNTEAFF. The CDR3 DNA follows: TGTGCCAGCCGGGGTGGCTTGAACACTGAAGCTTTCTTT. Combining the CDR3 with reference TRBV7-6 and TRBJ1-1 gives the whole variable domain GAGVSQSPRYKVTKRGQDVALRCDPISGHVSLYWYRQALGQGPEFLTYFNYEAQQDKSGLPNDRFSAERPEGSISTLTIQRTEQRDSAMYRCASRGGLNTEAFFGQGTRLTVV.

V and J are TRBV2 and TRBJ1-3, with a possible D match to TRBD1 (6 bases). CDR1 is SNHLY, CDR2 FYNNEI, per germline. The germline V and J ends were trimmed by 6 bases and 0 bases, with 9 bases remaining between them. The CDR3 covers 14 residues. The chain's CDR3 is CASRDSSSGNTIYF. DNA of the CDR3: TGTGCCAGCAGGGACAGTTCCTCTGGAAACACCATATATTTT.

The chain employs TRBV7-2 and TRBJ1-1; TRBD1 aligns across 7 bases. The CDR3 has 15 amino acids. Germline values: CDR1 SGHTA, CDR2 FQGNSA. Losses at the gene ends were 3 bases for V and 1 base for J; bases not matched to a gene: 5. CDR3 DNA: TGTGCCAGCAGCTTCGGGTGGACAGGGAACACTGAAGCTTTCTTT. Amino acid sequence: CASSFGWTGNTEAFF.

The J gene is TRBJ1-6, the V gene TRBV2, with 9 bases lining up with TRBD1. Germline V gene lookup returns CDR1 SNHLY and CDR2 FYNNEI. V gave up 0 bases and J gave up 7 bases; unmatched junction bases: 13. The CDR3 totals 19 residues. The CDR3 loop is CASSEADRGIRVGNSPLHF. In nucleotides, the CDR3 is TGTGCCAGCAGTGAAGCGGACAGGGGAATACGAGTTGGGAATTCACCCCTCCACTTT.

The CDR3 sequence is CAWSDRGPRETQYF. The CDR3 DNA reads as TGTGCCTGGAGTGACAGGGGCCCACGGGAGACCCAGTACTTC. The J gene is TRBJ2-5, the V gene TRBV30; 7 nucleotides align to TRBD1. Trimming removed 1 base from V and 5 bases from J; junction bases left unmatched: 7. Per the germline V gene, CDR1 is GTSNPN and CDR2 is SVGIG (reference sequence). The length of the CDR3 is 14 residues.

In this sample, this clone turned up once. The chain has TRBV2 and TRBJ2-5, with 7 bases that match TRBD2. Germline CDR1 SNHLY, CDR2 FYNNEI. The CDR3 is 12 residues long. V lost 7 bases to trimming and J lost 11 bases; unmatched junction nucleotides: 10. The CDR3 protein is CASTLPRGVQYF. The CDR3 bases are TGTGCCAGCACTCTTCCCCGGGGGGTGCAGTACTTC.

The rearrangement uses TRBV27 and TRBJ1-2, with a tentative D call TRBD1 (6 bases). Deletions cut 2 bases from V and 3 bases from J, with 7 bases between. The germline V gene encodes CDR1 MNHEY and CDR2 SMNVEV (reference sequence). CDR3 length equals 13 residues. CDR3 amino acids: CASSLKGDYGYTF. The DNA for the CDR3 is TGTGCCAGCAGTTTAAAGGGGGACTATGGCTACACCTTC.

This chain uses TRBV4-1 with TRBJ2-2; D is ambiguous. Looked up from germline, CDR1 is MGHRA and CDR2 is YSYEKL. This CDR3 region has 15 residues. Trimming removed 1 base from V and 0 bases from J, with 6 bases in between. The CDR3, as DNA: TGCGCCAGCAGCCAAGCCGTTTCGAACACCGGGGAGCTGTTTTTT. It codes for CASSQAVSNTGELFF.

V usage is TRBV19 and J usage is TRBJ2-4, with 14 bases lining up with TRBD2. CDR3 size: 16 residues. J was trimmed by 6 bases and V by 9 bases; bases with no gene match: 10. CDR1 is LNHDA and CDR2 is SQIVND in the germline V gene (reference sequence). CDR3 region: CASARTSGGRSNIQYF. Here the CDR3 DNA reads TGTGCCAGCGCTCGGACTAGCGGGGGGCGCTCAAACATTCAGTACTTC.

In this sample, this clone turned up once. The rearrangement uses TRBV14 and TRBJ1-6; D may be TRBD1 (6 bases). The V gene lost 1 base and the J gene lost 6 bases, with 7 bases spanning the gap. From germline, CDR1 is SGHDN and CDR2 FVKESK. The CDR3 spans 14 residues. The CDR3 region has the DNA TGTGCCAGCAGCCAAGGGACAGTTAATTCACCCCTCCACTTT. Protein: CASSQGTVNSPLHF.

The DNA of the CDR3 is TGTGCCTGGAGTGTAGGGGGGCGGGGGCCCACAGATACGCAGTATTTT. It translates to CAWSVGGRGPTDTQYF. The chain recombines TRBV30 with TRBJ2-3; possibly TRBD2 for D (7 bases). Germline-derived CDR1 and CDR2 are GTSNPN and SVGIG (reference sequence). The V and J ends lost 0 bases and 2 bases respectively, with 15 bases between them. This CDR3 comprises 16 residues.

This clone was observed a single time. This sequence joins TRBV27 and TRBJ2-3; tentative D call: TRBD2 (5 bases). The germline CDR1 and CDR2 sequences are MNHEY and SMNVEV (reference sequence). The CDR3 is 18 residues long. Trimming stripped 2 bases from V and 4 bases from J, with 22 bases between. CDR3 in amino acids: CASSLTERDYLTPDTQYF. For the CDR3, the DNA is TGTGCCAGCAGTTTAACGGAGAGGGATTACTTAACCCCAGATACGCAGTATTTT.

The rearrangement links TRBV9 to TRBJ1-1; D not certain. This CDR3 has 14 residues. V shed 0 bases and J shed 2 bases, with 8 bases lying between them. Per germline, CDR1 SGDLS and CDR2 YYNGEE. CDR3 loop: CASSVDPENTEAFF. For the CDR3, the DNA is TGTGCCAGCAGCGTAGACCCAGAAAACACTGAAGCTTTCTTT.

V and J are TRBV6-6 and TRBJ1-4; 9 nucleotides line up with TRBD1. CDR3 length: 13 amino acids. CDR1 is MNHNY and CDR2 is SVGAGI in the germline V gene (reference sequence). The trim removed 6 bases at V and 5 bases at J, leaving 1 base unmatched. In nucleotides, the CDR3 is TGTGCCAGCAGGGACAGGGGAAATGAAAAACTGTTTTTT. Protein: CASRDRGNEKLFF.

V gene TRBV19 combines with J gene TRBJ2-6; TRBD2 is a possible D gene (5 bases). The CDR3 extends over 18 amino acids. V lost 1 base, J lost 0 bases, and 13 bases lay in between. CDR1 is LNHDA and CDR2 is SQIVND in the germline V gene (reference sequence). The DNA for the CDR3 is TGTGCCAGTAGTATAGGTGCGGGCACAGCCTCTGGGGCCAACGTCCTGACTTTC. This encodes CASSIGAGTASGANVLTF. The whole variable domain, remainder taken from reference TRBV19 and TRBJ2-6, is DGGITQSPKYLFRKEGQNVTLSCEQNLNHDAMYWYRQDPGQGLRLIYYSQIVNDFQKGDIAEGYSVSREKKESFPLTVTSAQKNPTAFYLCASSIGAGTASGANVLTFGAGSRLTVL.

The J gene is TRBJ2-3, the V gene TRBV2; maybe TRBD2 (6 bases). The length of the CDR3 is 16 residues. The ends were cut back, 6 bases at V and 5 bases at J, with 21 bases in the middle. The germline CDR1 and CDR2 sequences are SNHLY and FYNNEI. The DNA for the CDR3 is TGTGCCAGCAGGAGGGGACTCCAATTCGGAGGAGATACGCAGTATTTT. This gives the protein CASRRGLQFGGDTQYF.

This rearrangement joins TRBV29-1 to TRBJ2-3, with 12 bases lining up with TRBD1. This CDR3 is 14 amino acids long. V trimming: 4 bases; J trimming: 3 bases; junction bases outside the gene matches: 2. Germline assignment: CDR1 SQVTM and CDR2 ANQGSEA. This CDR3 is CSVGDRGRTDTQYF. The CDR3 bases are TGCAGCGTTGGGGACAGGGGGCGAACAGATACGCAGTATTTT.

The chain is built from TRBV5-4 and TRBJ2-5, with 7 positions matching TRBD2. CDR1 and CDR2 from the germline V gene are SGHNT and YYREEE (reference sequence). The CDR3 spans 16 residues. The V and J ends lost 2 bases and 1 base, in that order; junction bases with no gene match: 8. The CDR3 sequence is CASSFLDGGSQETQYF. CDR3 in DNA: TGTGCCAGCAGCTTTCTGGACGGGGGGTCCCAAGAGACCCAGTACTTC.

CDR3 coding DNA: TGCGCCAGCAGCGGGGTAGACAGCAAAAACATTCAGTACTTC. Protein product: CASSGVDSKNIQYF. The J gene is TRBJ2-4, the V gene TRBV4-3; a weak D match, TRBD1 (5 bases). CDR3 size: 14 residues. In germline, CDR1 is LGHNA, CDR2 YSLEER. Trimming took off 5 bases at V and 3 bases at J, with 11 bases between the two ends.

J is TRBJ2-3 and V is TRBV5-4; 16 nucleotides line up with TRBD2. Germline lookup yields CDR1 SGHNT and CDR2 YYREEE (reference sequence). The CDR3 is 17 amino acids. The V segment lost 4 bases and the J segment 2 bases; nucleotides outside the gene matches: 4. CDR3 loop: CASSGGTSGGATDTQYF. CDR3 nucleotide sequence: TGTGCCAGCAGCGGGGGGACTAGCGGGGGGGCCACAGATACGCAGTATTTT.

The chain has TRBV5-5 and TRBJ1-5; no clear D gene. In germline, CDR1 is SGHKS, CDR2 YYEKEE (reference sequence). Trimming pared 1 base from V and 1 base from J, leaving 6 bases between. This CDR3 has 14 amino acids. The CDR3 DNA reads as TGTGCCAGCAGCTTGTACGGGAGCAATCAGCCCCAGCATTTT. Protein product: CASSLYGSNQPQHF. The complete variable domain, with remaining parts taken from reference TRBV5-5 and TRBJ1-5, reads DAGVTQSPTHLIKTRGQQVTLRCSPISGHKSVSWYQQVLGQGPQFIFQYYEKEERGRGNFPDRFSARQFPNYSSELNVNALLLGDSALYLCASSLYGSNQPQHFGDGTRLSIL.

The chain combines TRBV6-6 with TRBJ1-1; D is undetermined. This CDR3 contains 13 residues. The V and J ends lost 5 bases and 7 bases respectively, with 14 bases between them. Germline assignment: CDR1 MNHNY and CDR2 SVGAGI (reference sequence). CDR3 bases: TGTGCCAGCAGTAGGATCGTGGAGGTTGAAGCTTTCTTT. This sequence encodes CASSRIVEVEAFF.

This chain connects TRBV10-2 to TRBJ2-7; 7 bases line up with TRBD1. Losses at the gene ends were 4 bases for V and 7 bases for J; bases not matched to a gene: 4. Germline V gene sequence: CDR1 WSHSY, CDR2 SAAADI. The CDR3 has 12 amino acids. The CDR3: CASSGNRGEQYF. The CDR3 DNA is TGCGCCAGCAGTGGGAACAGGGGTGAGCAGTACTTC.

The V call is TRBV2, the J call TRBJ2-3; weak D call: TRBD1 (5 bases). The CDR3 is 14 residues long. CDR1 is SNHLY and CDR2 is FYNNEI in the germline V gene. With 2 bases removed from V and 1 base from J, the gap between germline ends came to 7 bases. CDR3 DNA sequence: TGTGCCAGCAGTGAAATAGGGGGCACAGATACGCAGTATTTT. It codes for CASSEIGGTDTQYF.